A selection of T cell receptor beta chains follows, all from one sample in a study of shared clonotypes between healthy human individuals. The method was immunoSEQ multiplex PCR; TCRdb's version includes in-frame clones alone and lacks a portion of them. The profile shows a few million clones, 93% of them singletons. The sequenced sample consisted of naive CD4+ T cells from PBMCs. These TCRs come from a man in his late teens or twenties in good health. Some clones in this sample may be carry-over from other donors' samples. Each CDR3 is given with its conserved first and last residue. The D gene is left open where the match is weak.

J	D	V	DNA	CDR3
TRBJ1-1	TRBD1	TRBV7-3	TGTGCCAGCAGCCCACGGACAGGGGTGAACACTGAAGCTTTCTTT	CASSPRTGVNTEAFF
TRBJ2-7	-	TRBV4-2	TGTGCCAGCAGCTCCAGGGAGGCCTACGAGCAGTACTTC	CASSSREAYEQYF
TRBJ2-7	TRBD2	TRBV5-4	TGTGCCAGCAGCTTGGGGCTAGCGGGAGTTGGCGAGCAGTACTTC	CASSLGLAGVGEQYF
TRBJ1-1	-	TRBV21-1	TGTGCCAGCAGCAACCCGGCCCAGCAGGGCACTGAAGCTTTCTTT	CASSNPAQQGTEAFF
TRBJ2-3	-	TRBV6-5	TGTGCCAGCAGTTTCAGGGATACGCAGTATTTT	CASSFRDTQYF
TRBJ2-1	-	TRBV28	TGTGCCAGCAGACACCAACGACTAGTGAGTAGCTATGAGCAGTTCTTC	CASRHQRLVSSYEQFF
TRBJ2-3	TRBD1	TRBV29-1	TGCAGCGTGGGACAGGGCACAGATACGCAGTATTTT	CSVGQGTDTQYF
TRBJ2-3	TRBD2	TRBV7-2	TGTGCCAGCAGCTTAACCCCTCTGCGACTAGCGAGGGGGGATACGCAGTATTTT	CASSLTPLRLARGDTQYF
TRBJ2-7	TRBD2	TRBV6-5	TGTGCCAGCAGTTCACCTTTAGCGGGAGGGCCCTACGAGCAGTACTTC	CASSSPLAGGPYEQYF
TRBJ2-7	-	TRBV18	TGTGCCAGCTCACCACCGGGGGCAGGGGAACGGTACGAGCAGTACTTC	CASSPPGAGERYEQYF